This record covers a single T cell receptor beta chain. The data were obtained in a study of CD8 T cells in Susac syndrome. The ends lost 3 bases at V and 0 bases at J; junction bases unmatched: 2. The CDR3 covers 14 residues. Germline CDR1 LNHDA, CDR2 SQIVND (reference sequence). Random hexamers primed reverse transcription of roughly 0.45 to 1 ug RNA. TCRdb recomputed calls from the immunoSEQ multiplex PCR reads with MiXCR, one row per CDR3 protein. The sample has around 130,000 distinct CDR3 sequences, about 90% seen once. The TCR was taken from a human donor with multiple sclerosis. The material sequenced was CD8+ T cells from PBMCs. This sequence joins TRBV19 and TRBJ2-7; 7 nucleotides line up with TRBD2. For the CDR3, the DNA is TGTGCCAGTAGTATCGGCGGGAGCTCCTACGAGCAGTACTTC. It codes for CASSIGGSSYEQYF.